These 27 T cell receptor beta chains originate from one sample sequenced in a study of CD8+CD57+ T cells in acquired aplastic anemia. Profiling that covered TCR beta VDJ and CDR3 relied on genomic DNA as its template. Each CDR3 protein is one row after TCRdb ran MiXCR on the reads. The sample includes tens of thousands of distinct CDR3 sequences, approximately 73% of them seen just once. What was sequenced was sorted CD4+, CD8+, or CD8+CD57+ T cells (not recorded which) from PBMCs. The origin of the receptors is a human donor in good health, serving as a control.

This clonotype was detected once. The rearrangement links TRBV25-1 to TRBJ1-6, with D unresolved. The CDR3 is made up of 12 amino acids. Trimming removed 2 bases at V and 7 bases at J, with 3 bases between. Germline assignment: CDR1 MGHDK and CDR2 SYGVNS. The CDR3 protein is CASSEQNSPLHF. For the CDR3, the DNA is TGTGCCAGCAGTGAACAGAATTCACCCCTCCACTTT. Supplemented by reference TRBV25-1 and TRBJ1-6, the full variable domain reads EADIYQTPRYLVIGTGKKITLECSQTMGHDKMYWYQQDPGMELHLIHYSYGVNSTEKGDLSSESTVSRIRTEHFPLTLESARPSHTSQYLCASSEQNSPLHFGNGTRLTVT.

This rearrangement joins TRBV5-1 to TRBJ2-5; D is ambiguous. The length of the CDR3 is 14 residues. V shed 0 bases and J shed 4 bases, with 10 bases lying between them. Germline loops: CDR1 SGHRS, CDR2 YFSETQ. CDR3 region: CASSLAPGSETQYF. The CDR3 DNA reads as TGCGCCAGCAGCTTGGCCCCCGGGTCAGAGACCCAGTACTTC.

This sequence joins TRBV9 and TRBJ1-2, with D hard to call. The V gene's germline CDR1 is SGDLS and CDR2 YYNGEE. Deletions cut 0 bases from V and 4 bases from J, with 7 bases between. The CDR3 runs to 13 residues. As DNA, the CDR3 is TGTGCCAGCAGCGTAGAGTTAAGCTATGGCTACACCTTC. Its protein is CASSVELSYGYTF.

Many counts were recorded for this clonotype. A much larger clone differs by one base, so this may be a read error. The rearrangement joins TRBV7-6 to TRBJ1-2, with D perhaps TRBD1 (6 bases). This CDR3 spans 14 amino acids. Germline CDR1 and CDR2: SGHVS and FNYEAQ. With 8 bases removed from V and 3 bases from J, the gap between germline ends came to 16 bases. The CDR3 reads CASRWGSGDYGYTF. CDR3 nucleotides: TGTGCCAGCCGCTGGGGGTCAGGGGACTATGGCTACACCTTC. The whole variable domain, filled in from reference TRBV7-6 and TRBJ1-2, reads GAGVSQSPRYKVTKRGQDVALRCDPISGHVSLYWYRQALGQGPEFLTYFNYEAQQDKSGLPNDRFSAERPEGSISTLTIQRTEQRDSAMYRCASRWGSGDYGYTFGSGTRLTVV.

V and J are TRBV19 and TRBJ1-2, with a possible D match to TRBD1 (6 bases). This CDR3 is built from 11 residues. CDR1 is LNHDA, CDR2 SQIVND, per germline (reference sequence). Trimming removed 3 bases at V and 7 bases at J, with 6 bases between. CDR3 protein: CASSMTGGYTF. CDR3 DNA sequence: TGTGCCAGTAGTATGACAGGTGGCTACACCTTC. The full variable domain, completed using reference TRBV19 and TRBJ1-2, is DGGITQSPKYLFRKEGQNVTLSCEQNLNHDAMYWYRQDPGQGLRLIYYSQIVNDFQKGDIAEGYSVSREKKESFPLTVTSAQKNPTAFYLCASSMTGGYTFGSGTRLTVV.

The J gene is TRBJ1-2, the V gene TRBV7-2; 7 bases match TRBD1. The CDR3 is made up of 14 amino acids. The ends lost 6 bases at V and 6 bases at J; junction bases unmatched: 10. The germline CDR1 and CDR2 sequences are SGHTA and FQGNSA. The CDR3 DNA follows: TGTGCCAGCAGTAAACAGGGGATAGGACATGGCTACACCTTC. It is translated as CASSKQGIGHGYTF.

This chain joins TRBV20-1 and TRBJ2-5, with 11 nucleotides matching TRBD1. CDR1 DFQATT and CDR2 SNEGSKA come from the germline V gene (reference sequence). The junction had 5 bases not matched to a gene; V was cut back by 0 bases and J by 5 bases. CDR3 size: 15 residues. CDR3 in DNA: TGCAGTGCTAGAGATAGGGACAGGGGGTGGGAGACCCAGTACTTC. Translation gives CSARDRDRGWETQYF.

The J gene is TRBJ1-2, the V gene TRBV29-1, with D uncertain. This CDR3 has 14 residues. Germline CDR1 reads SQVTM; CDR2 reads ANQGSEA. Trimming took 0 bases from V and 0 from J, leaving 8 bases between them. The CDR3 here is CSVEDYAANYGYTF. CDR3 sequence (DNA): TGCAGCGTTGAAGACTACGCAGCTAACTATGGCTACACCTTC. Looking up the rest from reference TRBV29-1 and TRBJ1-2 gives the full variable domain: SAVISQKPSRDICQRGTSLTIQCQVDSQVTMMFWYRQQPGQSLTLIATANQGSEATYESGFVIDKFPISRPNLTFSTLTVSNMSPEDSSIYLCSVEDYAANYGYTFGSGTRLTVV.

This clonotype was found a few times. The genes are TRBV2 and TRBJ1-5; D is unclear. Looked up from germline, CDR1 is SNHLY and CDR2 is FYNNEI. The CDR3 has 15 residues. Between the trimmed V and J ends, which lost 1 base and 0 bases, there was a span of 7 bases. The CDR3 coding sequence is TGTGCCAGCAGTGAAGGGGAGAATAGCAATCAGCCCCAGCATTTT. This gives the protein CASSEGENSNQPQHF.

The rearrangement joins TRBV4-3 to TRBJ2-7; 7 bases are shared with TRBD2. Trimming took 1 base from V and 2 from J; bases not matched to a gene: 2. This CDR3 has 14 residues. Germline CDR1 LGHNA, CDR2 YSLEER. CDR3 region: CASSQASGAYEQYF. The CDR3 region has the DNA TGCGCCAGCAGCCAAGCTAGCGGAGCCTACGAGCAGTACTTC.

This clonotype was recorded many times. The V call is TRBV4-3, the J call TRBJ2-1; D is perhaps TRBD2 (6 bases). Germline assignment: CDR1 LGHNA and CDR2 YSLEER. The CDR3 contains 16 residues. Trimming cost V 0 bases and J 6 bases, with 15 bases left between them. The CDR3: CASSQDMGWGVNEQFF. The CDR3 DNA reads as TGCGCCAGCAGCCAAGATATGGGGTGGGGGGTCAATGAGCAGTTCTTC.

The chain couples TRBV20-1 to TRBJ2-1; 9 nucleotides align to TRBD2. Per germline, CDR1 DFQATT and CDR2 SNEGSKA (reference sequence). V trimming: 6 bases; J trimming: 8 bases; junction bases outside the gene matches: 8. The CDR3 spans 13 residues. CDR3 loop: CSARLAGLDEQFF. CDR3 in DNA: TGCAGTGCGCGGCTAGCGGGGCTGGATGAGCAGTTCTTC.

J is TRBJ1-2 and V is TRBV15; D possibly corresponds to TRBD1 (5 bases). Germline values: CDR1 LNHNV, CDR2 YYDKDF (reference sequence). This CDR3 is built from 15 residues. V was clipped by 4 bases and J by 4 bases, with 16 bases between them. The CDR3 reads CATSTLTTATYGYTF. The CDR3 DNA follows: TGTGCCACCAGCACCCTCACGACAGCGACCTATGGCTACACCTTC.

The chain has TRBV6-4 and TRBJ2-1; D not resolved. Deletions cut 4 bases from V and 7 bases from J, with 11 bases between. From germline, CDR1 is MRHNA and CDR2 SNTAGT. The CDR3 has 13 residues. CDR3 in DNA: TGTGCCAGCAGTGCCGCCCCCACGAATGAGCAGTTCTTC. It is translated as CASSAAPTNEQFF.

The V gene is TRBV29-1, the J gene TRBJ2-5, with D perhaps matching TRBD1 (6 bases). The CDR3 consists of 12 residues. Germline CDR1 SQVTM, CDR2 ANQGSEA. Trimming stripped 6 bases from V and 5 bases from J, with 13 bases between. CDR3 DNA sequence: TGCAGCGTGGTACAGGGTAACGAGACCCAGTACTTC. It specifies CSVVQGNETQYF.

This rearrangement joins TRBV20-1 to TRBJ1-2; no firm D call. CDR1 DFQATT and CDR2 SNEGSKA come from the germline V gene (reference sequence). The CDR3 length is 14 residues. V was shortened by 5 bases and J by 0 bases, with 13 bases between the two germline ends. The CDR3 bases are TGCAGTGCTGATGGGGAGGGTTCTAACTATGGCTACACCTTC. Translated, it gives CSADGEGSNYGYTF.

As DNA, the CDR3 is TGTGCCAGCAGTGACCCTTTCCAGCTTGGAGGCGAGCAGTACTTC. Translating it yields CASSDPFQLGGEQYF. This chain uses TRBV2 with TRBJ2-7, with a possible D match to TRBD2 (5 bases). V lost 3 bases to trimming and J lost 6 bases, with 18 bases between them. In germline, CDR1 is SNHLY, CDR2 FYNNEI. The CDR3 is made up of 15 amino acids.

This clonotype was observed once. The chain couples TRBV10-3 to TRBJ2-2; no clear D gene. CDR3 length: 12 residues. V was pared by 3 bases and J by 6 bases, with 5 bases between. Germline assignment: CDR1 ENHRY and CDR2 SYGVKD. The CDR3 bases are TGTGCCATCAGTGATGGGGCCGGGGAGCTGTTTTTT. Translation: CAISDGAGELFF.

The V and J genes are TRBV11-2 and TRBJ2-5; 7 bases agree with TRBD2. After removal of 5 bases from V and 0 bases from J, the junction contained 15 bases not matched to a gene. The CDR3 runs 18 residues. Germline V gives CDR1 SGHAT, CDR2 FQNNGV. CDR3 coding DNA: TGTGCCAGCAGCCACGGGCGGGTGGCTAGCGGCAACCAAGAGACCCAGTACTTC. Translating gives CASSHGRVASGNQETQYF.

The chain combines TRBV6-1 with TRBJ2-7; D remains unclear. Per germline, CDR1 MNHNS and CDR2 SASEGT. This CDR3 comprises 13 residues. Trimming pared 7 bases from V and 9 bases from J, leaving 19 bases between. The CDR3 DNA reads as TGTGCCAGCATGAACCCTGACTCTCGCGGGCAGTACTTC. Translation gives CASMNPDSRGQYF.

The CDR3 DNA reads as TGCAGTGCCGACAGGGGACTGGCCTACGAGCAGTACTTC. Translated: CSADRGLAYEQYF. The V call is TRBV20-1, the J call TRBJ2-7; 8 bases line up with TRBD1. The CDR3 has 13 amino acids. Losses at the gene ends were 6 bases for V and 2 bases for J; bases not matched to a gene: 6. CDR1 and CDR2 (germline): DFQATT, SNEGSKA (reference sequence).

V is TRBV2 and J is TRBJ2-7; D is unclear. The CDR3 totals 13 residues. The germline CDR1 and CDR2 sequences are SNHLY and FYNNEI. V was cut by 5 bases and J by 0 bases, with 8 bases left in between. The CDR3 sequence: CASSPDFSYEQYV. The DNA for the CDR3 is TGTGCCAGCAGTCCCGACTTCTCCTACGAGCAGTACGTC.

The chain is built from TRBV11-1 and TRBJ1-4; 8 positions agree with TRBD1. The CDR3 length is 17 residues. Unmatched junction bases numbered 10, after V lost 4 bases and J lost 3 bases. The V gene's germline CDR1 is SGHAT and CDR2 FQDESV (reference sequence). CDR3 DNA sequence: TGTGCCAGCAGCTCCTCCGGGACAGGCAGAGCTAATGAAAAACTGTTTTTT. Translation gives CASSSSGTGRANEKLFF.

The V call is TRBV15, the J call TRBJ1-4, with TRBD1 matching over 12 bases. The J segment lost 10 bases and the V segment lost 9 bases, leaving 12 bases of the junction unmatched. This CDR3 comprises 15 residues. Looked up from germline, CDR1 is LNHNV and CDR2 is YYDKDF (reference sequence). CDR3 region: CATHKPGTGGGKLFF. In nucleotides, the CDR3 is TGTGCCACGCATAAACCCGGGACAGGGGGCGGAAAACTGTTTTTT.

This sequence joins TRBV2 and TRBJ2-2; the D is unclear. V gave up 2 bases and J gave up 0 bases, with 7 bases separating them. CDR1 is SNHLY and CDR2 is FYNNEI in the germline V gene. CDR3 length: 15 residues. The DNA of the CDR3 is TGTGCCAGCAGTGAAAGTGAGACGAACACCGGGGAGCTGTTTTTT. It yields the protein CASSESETNTGELFF.

CDR3 coding DNA: TGTGCCAGCAGTGGATCACAGGACCGGGACATTCAGTACTTC. This encodes CASSGSQDRDIQYF. The chain uses TRBV2 and TRBJ2-4, with D possibly matching TRBD1 (5 bases). Germline CDR1 is SNHLY and CDR2 is FYNNEI. Trimming left V 4 bases short and J 8 bases short, with 15 bases between. This CDR3 comprises 14 residues.

The chain joins TRBV24-1 to TRBJ1-3; D call uncertain. The CDR3 spans 14 residues. Trimming took 11 bases from V and 4 from J, leaving 17 bases between them. Germline V CDR1 and CDR2: KGHDR, SFDVKD. Written as DNA, the CDR3 is TGTGCCAGCAGCCCAAGCATGGCCGGAAACACCATATATTTT. Translated: CASSPSMAGNTIYF.